The entry below describes one T cell receptor beta chain. Its target antigen remains unknown. The sample holds no much larger clone one base away, and base qualities are not on file. This entry is derived from a study of blood T cell repertoires in COVID-19 (dated by TCRdb to 2020 to 2021). Regarding the complete study: The collaborator samples originated in the United States, Italy and Spain and spanned the acute and convalescent phases of COVID-19. The material from the prospective study consisted of cDNA or gDNA derived from T cells, B-cell-depleted T cells, or PBMCs. The dataset comprised deeply sampled blood TCRbeta repertoires from subjects exposed to, actively infected with, or recovered from COVID-19. The repertoires were released in a freely available public database meant as a resource for research on the immune response to SARS-CoV-2. Samples came from the ongoing ImmuneRACE study (first 160 participants) plus 1,254 subjects from 6 global collaborators. The sample metadata nearly always contained a de-identified subject ID, COVID-19 status, age in years and sex. HLA class I and class II types, where available, came from metadata supplied by the sample provider rather than from assay-based typing. Results and caveats for the whole study, not just this receptor: The quantity of clinical and demographic metadata differed by source and by participant and was supplied without curation.

TCRbeta CDR3 regions were amplified from genomic DNA by means of the immunoSEQ Assay, a bias-controlled multiplex PCR. In the source study's methods: Nucleated cell counts per sample were estimated from amplification of reference gene primers within the assay. To quantify the absolute abundance of each unique TCRbeta CDR3 rearrangement, sequence reads were collapsed and filtered. For each sample, productive Simpson clonality was calculated as the square root of Simpson's diversity index across productive rearrangements. The table comes from immuneACCESS by way of TCRdb, which keeps in-frame sequences with V and J called. Part of the clones is missing from these tables; in studies checked, under half for an unresolved V gene and the rest for unknown reasons. V and J calls and clone size are copied from that table; D and trimming were computed from the DNA. Across this sample there are 250,000 to 300,000 clones, with roughly 80% seen only once. The ten largest clones add up to approximately 3.6% of the sample.

CDR1 GTSNPN and CDR2 SVGIG are derived from the germline V gene (reference sequence). There are 14 amino acids in the CDR3, from cysteine to phenylalanine inclusive. Left in the record is the CDR3 DNA by itself, 42 bases read in frame from the first base. Trimming takes 0 bases from V and 5 bases from J, and the germline ends sit 10 bases apart. In the prospective study, participants were about 18 to 89 years old, resided in about two dozen geographic areas of the United States, and were enrolled through a virtual design. Cohort assignment in the prospective study relied on participant-reported clinical history from a screening survey and a study questionnaire. Recovered participants in ImmuneRACE Cohort 3 were defined by two consecutive negative NP/OP PCR tests, clearance by a healthcare professional, or resolution of symptoms. In the prospective study, whole blood, serum and a nasopharyngeal or oropharyngeal swab were collected from each participant by mobile phlebotomists. Participants in the prospective study had the option to provide additional blood draws and questionnaires over a roughly 2-month period. Before DNA extraction, prospective study blood samples were shipped either frozen or at room temperature.

This chain is built from TRBV30 and TRBJ1-4; a confident D gene designation cannot be given. Sequenced: PBMCs or T cells enriched from blood (not recorded which). The source of this sequence is a man in his forties or fifties who had recovered from COVID-19. The sequenced DNA is TGTGCCTGGAGTGTGAGGGCCGACAATGAAAAACTGTTTTTT. Its protein is CAWSVRADNEKLFF.